A single T cell receptor beta chain is shown here with its context. The J segment lost 4 bases and the V segment lost 9 bases, leaving 15 bases of the junction unmatched. The CDR3 extends over 16 amino acids. The germline CDR1 and CDR2 sequences are LNHDA and SQIVND (reference sequence). Methods used by the authors: Reference gene primers were amplified, and this amplification served to estimate nucleated cell counts. Generated by immunoSEQ multiplex PCR, the TCRdb table keeps only in-frame clones and is missing some. V, J and clone size were drawn from that table, and D and trimming were deduced from the DNA. The sample has about 180,000 clones, roughly nine tenths seen once; the top ten hold less than 25%. The record originates from a study of blood T cell repertoires in COVID-19. Across the study: Collection of acute and convalescent COVID-19 samples took place in the United States, Italy and Spain.

The TCR comes from a man aged 70 or older with active or convalescent COVID-19. The chain employs TRBV19 and TRBJ1-2, with 9 bases lining up with TRBD1. Source material: peripheral blood. This CDR3 reads CARKHQGQGFVYGYTF. CDR3 in DNA: TGTGCCAGAAAGCACCAGGGACAGGGCTTCGTCTATGGCTACACCTTC.